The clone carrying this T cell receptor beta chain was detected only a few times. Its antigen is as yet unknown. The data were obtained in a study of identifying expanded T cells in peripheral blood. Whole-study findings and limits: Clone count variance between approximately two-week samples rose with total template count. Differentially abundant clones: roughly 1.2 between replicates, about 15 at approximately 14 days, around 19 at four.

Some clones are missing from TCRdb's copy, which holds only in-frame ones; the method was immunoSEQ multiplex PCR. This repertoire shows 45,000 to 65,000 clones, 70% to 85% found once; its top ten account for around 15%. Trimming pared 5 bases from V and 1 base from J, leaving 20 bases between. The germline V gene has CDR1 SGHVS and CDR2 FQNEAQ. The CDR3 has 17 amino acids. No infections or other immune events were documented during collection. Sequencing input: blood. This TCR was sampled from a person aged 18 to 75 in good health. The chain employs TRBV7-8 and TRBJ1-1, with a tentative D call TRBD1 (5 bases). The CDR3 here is CASSPYGGNLPNTEAFF. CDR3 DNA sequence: TGTGCCAGCAGCCCGTACGGGGGAAATTTGCCGAACACTGAAGCTTTCTTT.